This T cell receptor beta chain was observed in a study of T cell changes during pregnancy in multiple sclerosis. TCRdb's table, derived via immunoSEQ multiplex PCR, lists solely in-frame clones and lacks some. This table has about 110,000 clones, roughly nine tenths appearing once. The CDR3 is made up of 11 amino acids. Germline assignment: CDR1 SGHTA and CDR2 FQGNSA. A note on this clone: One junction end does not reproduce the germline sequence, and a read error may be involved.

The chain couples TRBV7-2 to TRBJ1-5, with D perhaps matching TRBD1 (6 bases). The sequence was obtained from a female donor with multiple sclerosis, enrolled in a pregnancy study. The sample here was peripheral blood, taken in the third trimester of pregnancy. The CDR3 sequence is CASSQTGTPSF. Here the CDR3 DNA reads TGTGCCAGCAGCCAAACAGGGACACCTTCCTTT.